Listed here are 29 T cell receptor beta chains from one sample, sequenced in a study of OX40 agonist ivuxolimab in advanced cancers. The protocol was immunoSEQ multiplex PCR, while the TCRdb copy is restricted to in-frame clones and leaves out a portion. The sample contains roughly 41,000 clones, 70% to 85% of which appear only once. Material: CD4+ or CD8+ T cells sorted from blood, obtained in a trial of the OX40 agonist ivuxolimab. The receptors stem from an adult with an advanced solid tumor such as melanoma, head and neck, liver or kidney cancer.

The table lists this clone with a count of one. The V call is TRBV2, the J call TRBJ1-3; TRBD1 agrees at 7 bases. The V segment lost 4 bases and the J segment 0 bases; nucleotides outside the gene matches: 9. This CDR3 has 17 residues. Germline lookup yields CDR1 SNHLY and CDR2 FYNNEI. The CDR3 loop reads CASSVGTVPGSGNTIYF. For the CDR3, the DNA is TGTGCCAGCAGTGTCGGGACAGTCCCAGGCTCTGGAAACACCATATATTTT.

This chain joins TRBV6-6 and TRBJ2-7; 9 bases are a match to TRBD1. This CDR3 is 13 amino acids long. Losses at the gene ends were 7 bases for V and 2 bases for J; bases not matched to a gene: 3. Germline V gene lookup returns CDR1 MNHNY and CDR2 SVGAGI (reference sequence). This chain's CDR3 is CASNTGGPYEQYF. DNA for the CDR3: TGTGCCAGCAACACAGGGGGCCCCTACGAGCAGTACTTC.

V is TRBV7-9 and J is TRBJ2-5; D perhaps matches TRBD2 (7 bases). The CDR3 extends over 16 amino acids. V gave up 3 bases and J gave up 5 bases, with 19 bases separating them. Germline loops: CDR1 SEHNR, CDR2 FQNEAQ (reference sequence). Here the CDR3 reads CASSFQMGGLYETQYF. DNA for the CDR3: TGTGCCAGCAGCTTCCAAATGGGGGGGCTTTATGAGACCCAGTACTTC.

CDR3: CASSPQAGGPGDTQYF. For the CDR3, the DNA is TGTGCCAGCAGCCCCCAAGCGGGGGGGCCGGGAGATACGCAGTATTTT. The gene calls are TRBV7-8 and TRBJ2-3, with 10 positions matching TRBD2. The CDR3 spans 16 residues. Germline V gene sequence: CDR1 SGHVS, CDR2 FQNEAQ. V dropped 5 bases and J dropped 5; count of bases not matched to a gene: 10.

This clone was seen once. CDR3 DNA: TGTGCCAGCTCACCAGCGAAAGGGAGTCACGGCTACACCTTC. Its translation: CASSPAKGSHGYTF. The chain combines TRBV18 with TRBJ1-2; D is undetermined. Germline-derived CDR1 and CDR2 are KGHSH and LQKENI. V was shortened by 2 bases and J by 8 bases, with 15 bases between the two germline ends. The CDR3 spans 14 residues. Filled out from reference TRBV18 and TRBJ1-2, the complete variable domain reads NAGVMQNPRHLVRRRGQEARLRCSPMKGHSHVYWYRQLPEEGLKFMVYLQKENIIDESGMPKERFSAEFPKEGPSILRIQQVVRGDSAAYFCASSPAKGSHGYTFGSGTRLTVV.

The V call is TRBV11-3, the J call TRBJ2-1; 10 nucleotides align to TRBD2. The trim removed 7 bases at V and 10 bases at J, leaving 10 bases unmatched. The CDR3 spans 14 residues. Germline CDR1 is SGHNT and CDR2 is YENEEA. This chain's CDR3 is CASTPSGGAREQFF. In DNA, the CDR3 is TGTGCCAGCACCCCAAGCGGGGGGGCACGGGAGCAGTTCTTC.

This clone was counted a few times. The CDR3 DNA sequence: TGTGCCAGCAGCCCGGGGACAGGGGGCGCAGAGACCCAGTACTTC. Amino acid sequence: CASSPGTGGAETQYF. This chain joins TRBV27 and TRBJ2-5; 12 bases fit TRBD1. Germline CDR1 is MNHEY and CDR2 is SMNVEV (reference sequence). This CDR3 has 15 amino acids. V shed 6 bases and J 4 bases; nucleotides not matched to a gene: 6.

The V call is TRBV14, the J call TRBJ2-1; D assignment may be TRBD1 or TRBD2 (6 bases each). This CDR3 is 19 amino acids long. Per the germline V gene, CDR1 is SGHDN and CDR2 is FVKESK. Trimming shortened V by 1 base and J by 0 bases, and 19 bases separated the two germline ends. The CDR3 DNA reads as TGTGCCAGCAGCCAAGTAAAGGAAGGCGAGGGGGGCTCCTACAATGAGCAGTTCTTC. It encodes CASSQVKEGEGGSYNEQFF.

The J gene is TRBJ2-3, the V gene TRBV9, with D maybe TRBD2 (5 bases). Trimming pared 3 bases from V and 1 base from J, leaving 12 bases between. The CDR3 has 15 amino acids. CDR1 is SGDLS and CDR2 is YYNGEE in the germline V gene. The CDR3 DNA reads TGTGCCAGCAGCGGGAGGCTAGACCGCACAGATACGCAGTATTTT. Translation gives CASSGRLDRTDTQYF.

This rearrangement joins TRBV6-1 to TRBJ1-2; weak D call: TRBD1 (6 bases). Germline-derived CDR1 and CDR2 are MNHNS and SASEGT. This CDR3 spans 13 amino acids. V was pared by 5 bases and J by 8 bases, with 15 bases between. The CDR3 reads CASSSYRGDGYTF. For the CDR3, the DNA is TGTGCCAGCAGTTCCTATAGGGGGGACGGCTACACCTTC.

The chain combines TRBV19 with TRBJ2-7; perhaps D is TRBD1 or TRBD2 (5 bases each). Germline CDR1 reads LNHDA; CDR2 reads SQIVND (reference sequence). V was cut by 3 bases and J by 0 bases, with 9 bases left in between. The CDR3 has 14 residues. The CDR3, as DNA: TGTGCCAGTAGTATTCGGGACGGCTCCTACGAGCAGTACTTC. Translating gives CASSIRDGSYEQYF.

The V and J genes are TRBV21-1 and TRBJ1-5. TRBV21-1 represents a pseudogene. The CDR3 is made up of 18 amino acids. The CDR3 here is CASSKGSSGQCSNQPQHF. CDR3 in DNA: TGTGCCAGCAGCAAAGGGAGTTCGGGCCAATGTAGCAATCAGCCCCAGCATTTT.

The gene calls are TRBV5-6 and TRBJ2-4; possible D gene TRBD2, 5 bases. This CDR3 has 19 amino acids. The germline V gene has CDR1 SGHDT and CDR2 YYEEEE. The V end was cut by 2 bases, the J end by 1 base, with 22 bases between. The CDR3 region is CASSFRTGLRGWAKNIQYF. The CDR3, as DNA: TGTGCCAGCAGCTTCCGAACCGGGCTCCGGGGATGGGCCAAAAACATTCAGTACTTC.

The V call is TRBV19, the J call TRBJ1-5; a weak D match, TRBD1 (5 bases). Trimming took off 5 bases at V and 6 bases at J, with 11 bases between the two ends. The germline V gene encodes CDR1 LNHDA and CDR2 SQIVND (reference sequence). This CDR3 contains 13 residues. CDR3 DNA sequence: TGTGCCAGTAGTTCCCAGGGAGGTCAGCCCCAGCATTTT. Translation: CASSSQGGQPQHF.

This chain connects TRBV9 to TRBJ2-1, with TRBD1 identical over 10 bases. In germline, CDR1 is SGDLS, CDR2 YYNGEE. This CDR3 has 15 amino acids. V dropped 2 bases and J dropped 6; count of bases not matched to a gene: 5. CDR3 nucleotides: TGTGCCAGCAGCGTTGAGACAGGGGGCTTCAATGAGCAGTTCTTC. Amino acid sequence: CASSVETGGFNEQFF.

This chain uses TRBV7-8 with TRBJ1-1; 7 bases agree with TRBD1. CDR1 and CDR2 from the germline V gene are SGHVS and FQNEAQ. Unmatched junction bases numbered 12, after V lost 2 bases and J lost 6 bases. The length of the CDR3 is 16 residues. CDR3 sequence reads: CASSLPRGAGGPEAFF. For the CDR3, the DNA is TGTGCCAGCAGCTTACCCAGGGGGGCTGGAGGTCCTGAAGCTTTCTTT.

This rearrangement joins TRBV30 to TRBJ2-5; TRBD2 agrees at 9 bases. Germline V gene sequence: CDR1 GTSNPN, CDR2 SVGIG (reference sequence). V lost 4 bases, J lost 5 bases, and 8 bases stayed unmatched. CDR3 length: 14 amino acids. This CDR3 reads CAWIRRGGRETQYF. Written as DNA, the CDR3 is TGTGCCTGGATCAGGCGGGGGGGCAGGGAGACCCAGTACTTC.

CDR3 protein: CASSETPSVGTDTQYF. CDR3 in DNA: TGTGCCAGCAGTGAAACGCCGAGCGTTGGCACAGATACGCAGTATTTT. The gene calls are TRBV5-4 and TRBJ2-3; D is ambiguous. The CDR3 spans 16 residues. Germline V lookup: CDR1 SGHNT, CDR2 YYREEE (reference sequence). V was pared by 5 bases and J by 1 base, with 17 bases between.

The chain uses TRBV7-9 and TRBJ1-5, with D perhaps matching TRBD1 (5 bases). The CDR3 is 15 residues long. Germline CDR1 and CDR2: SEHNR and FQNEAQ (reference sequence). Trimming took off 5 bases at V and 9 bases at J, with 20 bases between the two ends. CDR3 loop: CASSGLEGHSGPQHF. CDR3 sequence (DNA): TGTGCCAGCAGCGGACTGGAGGGGCATTCTGGGCCCCAGCATTTT.

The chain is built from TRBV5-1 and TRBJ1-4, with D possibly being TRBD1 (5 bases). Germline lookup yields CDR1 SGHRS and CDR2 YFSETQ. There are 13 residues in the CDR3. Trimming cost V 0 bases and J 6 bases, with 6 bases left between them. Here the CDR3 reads CASSLEGDEKLFF. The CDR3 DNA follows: TGCGCCAGCAGCTTGGAAGGGGATGAAAAACTGTTTTTT.

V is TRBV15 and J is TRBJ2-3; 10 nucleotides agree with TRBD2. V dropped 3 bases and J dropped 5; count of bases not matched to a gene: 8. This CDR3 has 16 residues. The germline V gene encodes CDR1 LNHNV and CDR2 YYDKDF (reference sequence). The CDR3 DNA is TGTGCCACCAGCAGTCTATCAGCGGGGGGGCAAGATACGCAGTATTTT. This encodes CATSSLSAGGQDTQYF.

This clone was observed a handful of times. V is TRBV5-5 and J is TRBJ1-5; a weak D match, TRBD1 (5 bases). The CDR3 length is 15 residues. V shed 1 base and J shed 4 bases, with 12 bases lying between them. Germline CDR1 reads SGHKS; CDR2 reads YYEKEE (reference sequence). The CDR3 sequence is CASSLQLPGNQPQHF. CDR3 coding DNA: TGTGCCAGCAGCTTGCAGTTACCAGGGAATCAGCCCCAGCATTTT.

Written as DNA, the CDR3 is TGTGCCAGTAGTATATCGCTAGCGGGGGTAACCTACAATGAGCAGTTCTTC. As protein: CASSISLAGVTYNEQFF. V and J are TRBV19 and TRBJ2-1, with TRBD2 identical over 10 bases. Germline values: CDR1 LNHDA, CDR2 SQIVND (reference sequence). The CDR3 length is 17 residues. V lost 2 bases to trimming and J lost 2 bases; unmatched junction nucleotides: 6. Together with reference TRBV19 and TRBJ2-1, the CDR3 gives the full variable domain: DGGITQSPKYLFRKEGQNVTLSCEQNLNHDAMYWYRQDPGQGLRLIYYSQIVNDFQKGDIAEGYSVSREKKESFPLTVTSAQKNPTAFYLCASSISLAGVTYNEQFFGPGTRLTVL.

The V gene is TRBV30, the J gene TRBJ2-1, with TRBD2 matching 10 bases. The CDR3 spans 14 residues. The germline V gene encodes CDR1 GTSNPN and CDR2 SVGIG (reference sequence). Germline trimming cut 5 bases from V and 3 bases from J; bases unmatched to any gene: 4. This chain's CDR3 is CAWQGLAVYNEQFF. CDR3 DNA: TGTGCCTGGCAAGGACTAGCGGTCTACAATGAGCAGTTCTTC.

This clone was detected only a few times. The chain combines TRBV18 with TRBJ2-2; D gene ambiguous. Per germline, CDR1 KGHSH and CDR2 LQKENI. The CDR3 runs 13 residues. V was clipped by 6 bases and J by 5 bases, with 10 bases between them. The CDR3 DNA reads TGTGCCAGCTCCAACGTCGGGACCGGGGAGCTGTTTTTT. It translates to CASSNVGTGELFF.

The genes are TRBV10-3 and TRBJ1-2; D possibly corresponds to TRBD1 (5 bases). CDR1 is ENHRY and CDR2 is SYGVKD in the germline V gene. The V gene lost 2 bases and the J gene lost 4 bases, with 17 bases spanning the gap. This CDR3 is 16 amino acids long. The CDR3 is CAISERQDTLVYGYTF. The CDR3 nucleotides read TGTGCCATCAGTGAGAGGCAGGACACCTTAGTCTATGGCTACACCTTC.

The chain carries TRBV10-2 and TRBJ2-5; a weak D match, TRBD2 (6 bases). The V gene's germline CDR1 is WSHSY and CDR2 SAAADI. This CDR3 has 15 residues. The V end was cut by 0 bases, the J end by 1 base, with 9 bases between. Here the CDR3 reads CASSESAGIQETQYF. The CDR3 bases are TGCGCCAGCAGTGAGTCGGCGGGGATCCAAGAGACCCAGTACTTC.

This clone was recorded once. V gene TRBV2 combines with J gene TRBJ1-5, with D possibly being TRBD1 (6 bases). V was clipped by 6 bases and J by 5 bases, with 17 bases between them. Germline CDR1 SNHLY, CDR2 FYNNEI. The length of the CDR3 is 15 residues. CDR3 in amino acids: CASRSGGGVDQPQHF. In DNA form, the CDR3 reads TGTGCCAGCAGGAGCGGAGGGGGGGTAGATCAGCCCCAGCATTTT.

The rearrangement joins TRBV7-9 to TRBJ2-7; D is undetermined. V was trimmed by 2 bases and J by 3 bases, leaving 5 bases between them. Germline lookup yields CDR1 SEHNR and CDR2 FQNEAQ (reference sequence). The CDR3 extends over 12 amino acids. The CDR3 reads CASSLNLYEQYF. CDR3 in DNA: TGTGCCAGCAGCTTAAATCTCTACGAGCAGTACTTC.